This section outlines one TCR beta chain sequence together with its context. The specificity of this receptor is unknown. No base qualities exist here, and no much larger clone lies one base off it. V loses 0 bases of germline sequence and J loses 2 bases, and the interval between the two ends is 9 bases. Via the germline V gene, CDR1 is SGDLS and CDR2 YYNGEE. Counted from cysteine to phenylalanine, this CDR3 has 14 amino acids. Solely the CDR3 DNA is kept, with 42 bases framed from the first base. This entry belongs to a study of PD-L1 blockade in urothelial cancer (dated by TCRdb to the late 2010s). Looking at the study overall: Every patient began therapy in 2014 and was given atezolizumab 1,200 mg intravenously every 3 weeks. TCR sequencing covered pretreatment tumor samples and matched, serially collected peripheral blood taken before and after atezolizumab treatment. In the same patients, pretreatment tumors underwent whole exome sequencing and RNA sequencing in addition to TCR sequencing. About 90% of the 29 patients were males with bladder-origin urothelial cancer, and about 65% of the 29 reported a prior smoking history. Somatic, immune and clinical correlates of response to PD-L1 blockade with atezolizumab in urothelial cancer were the focus of an exploratory multi-omic analysis. Blood samples were analyzed at 3 weeks after treatment start (second dose) and at 6 weeks after treatment start. Nine patients reached durable clinical benefit, while 20 to 25 patients did not. Pretreatment blood TCR-seq was available for 30 or so patients, at least one posttreatment blood collection was obtained for around 25 patients, and tumor TCR-seq was available for around 25 patients. Patients had an ECOG performance status of 0 or 1 and had received between 0 and 3 prior chemotherapy regimens. Progression-free survival longer than 6 months counted as durable clinical benefit, and TCR features were additionally tested against both progression-free and overall survival. Blood samples gave a median of around 130,000 T cells and roughly 83,000 unique TCRs, with a median clonality of about 0.078.

The cohort comprised around 30 patients with locally advanced or metastatic urothelial carcinoma treated at Memorial Sloan Kettering on a trial protocol. Peripheral blood mononuclear cells were collected pretreatment and during treatment, with between 1 and 8 total time points obtained per patient. The Qiagen DNeasy Blood extraction kit was used to purify genomic DNA from total PBMCs and from tumor samples. Collected pretreatment and during treatment, PBMCs were isolated and stored as previously described. Each PCR received spiked-in synthetic TCR analog templates so that absolute template abundance could be estimated from read counts. The immunoSEQ assay was used to amplify TCRbeta CDR3 regions from genomic DNA with bias-controlled V and J gene primers. Rearranged TCRbeta segments were sequenced at approximately 20X coverage. In the paper's pipeline: Clustering was used to correct sequencing errors, and CDR3s were annotated against IMGT so that V, D and J genes could be assigned. Out-of-frame and stop-codon sequences were excluded, and only productive TCRbeta rearrangements were used in downstream analyses. To compute clonality, Shannon entropy was normalized by the log of the number of unique productive sequences and then subtracted from one. Fisher's exact test with Benjamini-Hochberg correction, using a cutoff of adjusted p below 0.01, was how clones that differed between time points or between blood and tumor were identified. TCRdb took over this immuneACCESS table, retaining in-frame rearrangements with V and J assigned. Such tables are incomplete; in checked studies, under half of the missing clones stem from an unresolved V gene, and the remainder is unexplained. The DNA gave D and trimming, while V, J and clone size come from that table. The sample table records about 50,000 clones; 70% to 90% of these occur just once. Around 8% of the sample is held by the ten biggest clonotypes.

The study at large found these results: Improved progression-free and overall survival was found to be associated with pretreatment peripheral blood TCR clonality below the median. Greater expansion of tumor-associated TCR clones in peripheral blood 3 weeks after the start of treatment was observed in patients with durable benefit (n ≈ 24, p = 0.022). Because the sample size was small (n = 29) and many of the analyses were exploratory, the results are meant to be hypothesis-generating.

Recombination connected TRBV9 to TRBJ2-7, with the D gene uncertain. The receptor was derived from a man in his fifties or sixties with urothelial cancer. This specimen consisted of PBMCs, obtained around atezolizumab (anti-PD-L1) treatment. In nucleotides, the sequence is TGTGCCAGCAGCGTAGGGCTTAGCCCCTACGAGCAGTACTTC. The translation is CASSVGLSPYEQYF.